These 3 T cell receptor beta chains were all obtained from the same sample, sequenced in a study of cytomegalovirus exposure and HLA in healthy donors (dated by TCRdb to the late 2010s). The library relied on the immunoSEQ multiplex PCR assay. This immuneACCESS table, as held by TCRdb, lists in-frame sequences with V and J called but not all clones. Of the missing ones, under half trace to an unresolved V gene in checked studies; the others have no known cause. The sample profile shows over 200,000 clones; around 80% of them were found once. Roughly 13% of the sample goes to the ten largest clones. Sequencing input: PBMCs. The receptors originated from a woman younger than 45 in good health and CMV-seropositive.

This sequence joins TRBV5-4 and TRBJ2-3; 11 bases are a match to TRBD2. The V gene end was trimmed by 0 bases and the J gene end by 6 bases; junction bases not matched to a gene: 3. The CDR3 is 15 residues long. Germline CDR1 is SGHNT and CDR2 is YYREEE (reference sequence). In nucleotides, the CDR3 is TGTGCCAGCAGCTTGGCCGCTAGCGGGAGGGATACGCAGTATTTT. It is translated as CASSLAASGRDTQYF.

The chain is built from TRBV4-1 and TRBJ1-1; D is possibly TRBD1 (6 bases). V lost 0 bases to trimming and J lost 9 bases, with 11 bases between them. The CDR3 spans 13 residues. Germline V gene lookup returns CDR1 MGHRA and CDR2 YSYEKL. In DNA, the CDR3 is TGCGCCAGCAGCCAAGATCAGGGGTTACAAGCTTTCTTT. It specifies CASSQDQGLQAFF.

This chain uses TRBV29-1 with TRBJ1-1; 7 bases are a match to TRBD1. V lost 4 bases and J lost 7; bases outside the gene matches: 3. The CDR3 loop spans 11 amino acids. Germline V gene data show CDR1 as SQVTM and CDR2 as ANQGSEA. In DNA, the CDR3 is TGCAGCGTTGGGACAGGAGTTGAAGCTTTCTTT. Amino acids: CSVGTGVEAFF.